This T cell receptor beta chain was found in a study of blood T cells in healthy people across ages. Study outcomes and limitations: Strong correlation linked observed beta diversity and percent naive T cells.

This CDR3 has 17 residues. The germline V gene has CDR1 KGHSH and CDR2 LQKENI. The ends lost 3 bases at V and 3 bases at J; junction bases unmatched: 8. This clonotype turned up a few times. What it binds is not known. Alongside a J-beta primer mix, a sample-barcoded 5' primer served in a second PCR lasting roughly 7 to 11 cycles. One entry per CDR3 protein, called by TCRdb with MiXCR from the 5' RACE reads. This table holds around 990,000 distinct CDR3 sequences, 30% to 40% found once. The gene calls are TRBV18 and TRBJ2-6, with 7 nucleotides matching TRBD1. This TCR was recovered from a man between 18 and 35 years old in good health. Sequencing was performed on blood. CDR3 sequence reads: CASSPVTGSSGANVLTF. The CDR3 DNA reads TGTGCCAGCTCACCCGTGACAGGGTCTAGTGGGGCCAACGTCCTGACTTTC.